This T cell receptor (beta chain) emerged from a study of blood T cell repertoires in COVID-19. Study-wide context: Acute-phase and convalescent COVID-19 samples originated in the United States, Italy and Spain. T cells, B-cell-depleted T cells, or PBMCs provided the cDNA or gDNA that served as material.

Repertoires were generated with immunoSEQ multiplex PCR, while TCRdb's copy carries only in-frame clones and drops some. The sample lists under 250,000 clones; more than 65% were seen once. This CDR3 region has 14 residues. CDR1 is SNHLY and CDR2 is FYNNEI in the germline V gene. V lost 6 bases and J 0 bases, leaving 9 bases between the germline ends. This clonotype was obtained from a woman of 80 years or more with acute or convalescent COVID-19. Sample: peripheral blood. This rearrangement joins TRBV2 to TRBJ1-5; maybe TRBD1 (6 bases). CDR3 protein: CASSQGYSNQPQHF. CDR3 sequence (DNA): TGTGCCAGCAGCCAGGGGTATAGCAATCAGCCCCAGCATTTT.